This TCR beta chain came from a study of technical replicates of blood from a handful of donors. Clones were sequenced by immunoSEQ multiplex PCR, and TCRdb holds only the in-frame ones, with some missing. The sample yields some 73,000 clones, more than 90% seen once. CDR3 length: 15 amino acids. Trimming stripped 7 bases from V and 1 base from J, with 16 bases between. CDR1 and CDR2 (germline): LNHDA, SQIVND (reference sequence). This TCR was sampled from a human donor in good health. Some clones in this sample may be carry-over from other donors' samples. The specimen sequenced was PBMCs. The rearrangement joins TRBV19 to TRBJ1-2, with a weak D call TRBD1 (6 bases). The DNA of the CDR3 is TGTGCCAGTACATCAGCGGGGGGCCGTAACTATGGCTACACCTTC. It encodes CASTSAGGRNYGYTF.